These 20 T cell receptor beta chains were all obtained from the same sample, sequenced in a study of control samples from healthy donors and cancer patients. The protocol was immunoSEQ multiplex PCR, while the TCRdb copy is restricted to in-frame clones and leaves out a portion. The sample holds 350,000 to 450,000 clones; 75% to 95% are singletons and the top ten take roughly 6.4%. Sequenced input: PBMCs. The receptors originated from a man aged 40-49 years with head and neck cancer.

The rearrangement uses TRBV6-2 or TRBV6-3 and TRBJ2-7; TRBD1 matches at 8 bases. Germline loops: CDR1 MNHEY, CDR2 SVGEGT. This CDR3 contains 14 residues. Trimming took 4 bases from V and 6 from J; bases not matched to a gene: 8. The DNA for the CDR3 is TGTGCCAGCAGTTTCGGTCAGGGGGCGTTCGAGCAGTACTTC. Its protein is CASSFGQGAFEQYF.

The rearrangement joins TRBV5-1 to TRBJ2-1; D is uncertain. V lost 1 base and J 9 bases, leaving 14 bases between the germline ends. The CDR3 contains 14 residues. The germline gives CDR1 SGHRS, CDR2 YFSETQ. CDR3 in DNA: TGCGCCAGCAGCTTGTTGGGAATCCTCGGTGAGCAGTTCTTC. Encoded protein: CASSLLGILGEQFF.

This chain connects TRBV3-1 (or the pseudogene TRBV3-2) to TRBJ2-3; a weak D match, TRBD1 (6 bases). Between the trimmed V and J ends, which lost 3 bases and 5 bases, there was a span of 15 bases. The CDR3 runs 15 residues. The germline gives CDR1 LGHDT, CDR2 YNNKEL (reference sequence). CDR3 sequence reads: CASSQGGGPRDTQYF. The CDR3 DNA reads TGTGCCAGCAGCCAGGGTGGGGGCCCGCGAGATACGCAGTATTTT.

This clone was recorded once. CDR3 sequence reads: CASTPTDRGLVYNEQFF. In nucleotides, the CDR3 is TGTGCCAGCACACCCACGGACAGGGGGCTAGTCTACAATGAGCAGTTCTTC. The gene calls are TRBV2 and TRBJ2-1, with 11 bases lining up with TRBD1. Germline V gene lookup returns CDR1 SNHLY and CDR2 FYNNEI. V shed 7 bases, J shed 3 bases, and the junction held 11 bases outside the gene matches. The CDR3 length is 17 residues.

The count of this clone is one. The chain recombines TRBV5-1 with TRBJ1-1; 7 nucleotides align to TRBD1. Trimming took 0 bases from V and 4 from J; bases not matched to a gene: 6. This CDR3 comprises 15 residues. CDR1 is SGHRS, CDR2 YFSETQ, per germline. In nucleotides, the CDR3 is TGCGCCAGCAGCTTGGCCGCCTCAGGGGGCACTGAAGCTTTCTTT. Its protein is CASSLAASGGTEAFF. Filled out from reference TRBV5-1 and TRBJ1-1, the complete variable domain reads KAGVTQTPRYLIKTRGQQVTLSCSPISGHRSVSWYQQTPGQGLQFLFEYFSETQRNKGNFPGRFSGRQFSNSRSEMNVSTLELGDSALYLCASSLAASGGTEAFFGQGTRLTVV.

This chain joins TRBV27 and TRBJ2-3; 7 nucleotides align to TRBD1. The CDR3 is 15 amino acids. The V and J ends lost 3 bases and 3 bases, in that order; junction bases with no gene match: 6. CDR1 is MNHEY, CDR2 SMNVEV, per germline (reference sequence). CDR3: CASSFRQGGTDTQYF. DNA for the CDR3: TGTGCCAGCAGTTTCCGACAGGGCGGGACAGATACGCAGTATTTT.

The chain carries TRBV7-2 and TRBJ2-2; TRBD2 aligns across 10 bases. Per germline, CDR1 SGHTA and CDR2 FQGNSA. The CDR3 has 16 amino acids. V lost 5 bases, J lost 0 bases, and 3 bases stayed unmatched. The CDR3 reads CASSAGLAANTGELFF. The CDR3 DNA reads TGTGCCAGCAGCGCAGGACTAGCGGCGAACACCGGGGAGCTGTTTTTT.

As DNA, the CDR3 is TGTGCCATCAGGGCCTCCGGGACAGGGTTAATGGATGAGCAGTTCTTC. This encodes CAIRASGTGLMDEQFF. The chain links TRBV10-3 to TRBJ2-1; 9 bases line up with TRBD1. Germline CDR1 reads ENHRY; CDR2 reads SYGVKD. This CDR3 comprises 16 residues. V lost 6 bases and J lost 8; bases outside the gene matches: 14.

The V and J genes are TRBV7-8 and TRBJ2-7; 7 nucleotides line up with TRBD1. Germline V CDR1 and CDR2: SGHVS, FQNEAQ. Germline trimming cut 0 bases from V and 3 bases from J; bases unmatched to any gene: 14. The CDR3 has 18 residues. The CDR3 coding sequence is TGTGCCAGCAGCTTAGCGCTCCCGGGACAGCCCTTCTACTACGAGCAGTACTTC. Protein: CASSLALPGQPFYYEQYF.

Only one count was recorded for this clone. The chain recombines TRBV28 with TRBJ1-2, with unresolved D. Germline lookup yields CDR1 MDHEN and CDR2 SYDVKM. V dropped 2 bases and J dropped 7 bases, with 8 bases sitting between them. This CDR3 spans 12 amino acids. CDR3 sequence reads: CASSLAGSGYTF. Written as DNA, the CDR3 is TGTGCCAGCAGTTTAGCCGGGAGTGGCTACACCTTC.

The chain combines TRBV9 with TRBJ1-2, with D tentatively TRBD1 (6 bases). Germline CDR1 is SGDLS and CDR2 is YYNGEE. The CDR3 runs to 14 residues. Between the trimmed V and J ends, which lost 0 bases and 6 bases, there was a span of 12 bases. CDR3 nucleotides: TGTGCCAGCAGCGTAGCAGGGGCAGGAGATGGCTACACCTTC. Translation gives CASSVAGAGDGYTF.

The chain has TRBV6-8 and TRBJ2-1, with D perhaps TRBD1 or TRBD2 (7 bases each). Trimming pared 1 base from V and 5 bases from J, leaving 15 bases between. The CDR3 covers 16 residues. The germline gives CDR1 MNHGY, CDR2 SAAAGT. The CDR3 coding sequence is TGTGCCAGCAGTTACTACCCCAGGGGGGGCCACAATGAGCAGTTCTTC. As protein: CASSYYPRGGHNEQFF.

This chain joins TRBV3-1 (or the pseudogene TRBV3-2) and TRBJ2-1, with D uncertain. Germline V gene lookup returns CDR1 LGHDT and CDR2 YNNKEL (reference sequence). The CDR3 loop spans 16 amino acids. Trimming removed 0 bases from V and 1 base from J, with 10 bases in between. CDR3 nucleotide sequence: TGTGCCAGCAGCCAAGATGTGAGCGTTTCCTACAATGAGCAGTTCTTC. Protein: CASSQDVSVSYNEQFF.

The chain links TRBV6-5 to TRBJ1-3; 7 nucleotides match TRBD1. The V and J ends lost 2 bases and 0 bases, in that order; junction bases with no gene match: 1. CDR1 and CDR2 (germline): MNHEY, SVGAGI. The CDR3 length is 15 residues. The chain's CDR3 is CASSYDRDSGNTIYF. As DNA, the CDR3 is TGTGCCAGCAGTTACGACAGGGACTCTGGAAACACCATATATTTT.

V and J are TRBV10-2 and TRBJ2-7, with TRBD2 matching over 14 bases. Trimming at V came to 2 bases and at J to 0 bases, leaving 15 bases not matched to a gene. Germline V gene sequence: CDR1 WSHSY, CDR2 SAAADI. This CDR3 contains 21 residues. Written as DNA, the CDR3 is TGCGCCAGCAGTGAGCTCGGTCCGGGACTAGCGGGGGACCCGAGCTCCTACGAGCAGTACTTC. Protein sequence: CASSELGPGLAGDPSSYEQYF.

The table lists this clone with a count of one. The V and J genes are TRBV5-6 and TRBJ2-2; a weak D match, TRBD2 (6 bases). The CDR3 contains 18 residues. V was cut by 0 bases and J by 4 bases, with 19 bases left in between. Germline V gene sequence: CDR1 SGHDT, CDR2 YYEEEE. CDR3 sequence: CASSLAYSYWGVTGELFF. The CDR3 DNA follows: TGTGCCAGCAGCTTGGCCTACTCGTATTGGGGGGTCACCGGGGAGCTGTTTTTT.

As concerns this clone: The DNA is omitted, as the CDR3 cannot be located on it reliably, and the CDR3 follows TCRdb's listing. This chain joins TRBV7-3 and TRBJ2-2. The germline CDR1 and CDR2 sequences are SGHTA and FQGTGA. Inclusive of both ends, the CDR3 amounts to 17 amino acids. The CDR3 reads CASSLQGTQFGAGELFF.

The chain links TRBV5-1 to TRBJ1-1; D perhaps matches TRBD1 (5 bases). Germline CDR1 SGHRS, CDR2 YFSETQ. The V and J ends lost 0 bases and 3 bases respectively, with 9 bases between them. The CDR3 is 14 residues long. The CDR3 protein is CASSLETEYTEAFF. DNA for the CDR3: TGCGCCAGCAGCTTGGAGACAGAATACACTGAAGCTTTCTTT.

V gene TRBV18 combines with J gene TRBJ1-1, with 8 bases lining up with TRBD1. V lost 3 bases, J lost 1 base, and 4 bases stayed unmatched. The CDR3 has 15 residues. Germline loops: CDR1 KGHSH, CDR2 LQKENI. CDR3 DNA sequence: TGTGCCAGCTCACCGGGACAGGTTAAGAACACTGAAGCTTTCTTT. As protein: CASSPGQVKNTEAFF.

V is TRBV5-1 and J is TRBJ2-7, with 7 positions matching TRBD1. The V and J ends lost 4 bases and 2 bases, in that order; junction bases with no gene match: 3. CDR3 length equals 13 residues. Germline lookup yields CDR1 SGHRS and CDR2 YFSETQ. CDR3 sequence (DNA): TGCGCCAGCAGCCCGGGACAGACCTACGAGCAGTACTTC. Translated: CASSPGQTYEQYF.